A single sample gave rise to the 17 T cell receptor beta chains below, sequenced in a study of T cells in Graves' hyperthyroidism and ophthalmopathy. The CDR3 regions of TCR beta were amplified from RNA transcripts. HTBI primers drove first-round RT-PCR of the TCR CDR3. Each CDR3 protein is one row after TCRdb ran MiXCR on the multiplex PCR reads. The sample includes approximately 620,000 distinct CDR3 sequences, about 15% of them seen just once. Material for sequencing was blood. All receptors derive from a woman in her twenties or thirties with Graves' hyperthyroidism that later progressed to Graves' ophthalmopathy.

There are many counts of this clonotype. The CDR3 protein is CSASDVGTEAFF. CDR3 nucleotides: TGCAGTGCTAGTGATGTGGGGACTGAAGCTTTCTTT. V usage is TRBV20-1 and J usage is TRBJ1-1; no reliable D call. The CDR3 spans 12 residues. From germline, CDR1 is DFQATT and CDR2 SNEGSKA (reference sequence). Trimming took 3 bases from V and 5 from J, leaving 10 bases between them.

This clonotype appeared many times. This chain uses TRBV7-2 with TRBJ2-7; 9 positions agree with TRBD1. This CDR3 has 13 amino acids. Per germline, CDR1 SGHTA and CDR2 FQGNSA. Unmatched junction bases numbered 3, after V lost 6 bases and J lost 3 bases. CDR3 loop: CASRTDRGYEQYF. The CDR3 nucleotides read TGTGCCAGCAGAACGGACAGGGGCTACGAGCAGTACTTC.

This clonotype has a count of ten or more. The CDR3 bases are TGTGCCAGCAGTTCCGGACAGGGCCTCGACGAGCAGTACTTC. It encodes CASSSGQGLDEQYF. The V and J genes are TRBV12-3 or TRBV12-4 and TRBJ2-7, with 8 nucleotides matching TRBD1. This CDR3 is 14 amino acids long. The J segment lost 5 bases and the V segment lost 4 bases, leaving 7 bases of the junction unmatched.

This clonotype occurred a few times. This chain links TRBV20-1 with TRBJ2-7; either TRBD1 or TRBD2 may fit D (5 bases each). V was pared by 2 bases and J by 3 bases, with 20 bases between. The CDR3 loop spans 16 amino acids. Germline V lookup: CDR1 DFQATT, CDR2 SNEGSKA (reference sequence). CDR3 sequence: CSARRSIWDGRYEQYF. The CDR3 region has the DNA TGCAGTGCTAGACGATCAATTTGGGACGGACGCTACGAGCAGTACTTC.

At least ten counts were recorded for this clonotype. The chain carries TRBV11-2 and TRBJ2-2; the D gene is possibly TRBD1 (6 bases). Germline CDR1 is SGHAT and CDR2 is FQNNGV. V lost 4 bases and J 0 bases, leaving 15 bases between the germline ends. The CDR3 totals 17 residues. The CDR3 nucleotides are TGTGCCAGCAGCTCCACCATCGGACAGCCGAACACCGGGGAGCTGTTTTTT. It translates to CASSSTIGQPNTGELFF. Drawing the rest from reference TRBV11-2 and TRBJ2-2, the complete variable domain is EAGVAQSPRYKIIEKRQSVAFWCNPISGHATLYWYQQILGQGPKLLIQFQNNGVVDDSQLPKDRFSAERLKGVDSTLKIQPAKLEDSAVYLCASSSTIGQPNTGELFFGEGSRLTVL.

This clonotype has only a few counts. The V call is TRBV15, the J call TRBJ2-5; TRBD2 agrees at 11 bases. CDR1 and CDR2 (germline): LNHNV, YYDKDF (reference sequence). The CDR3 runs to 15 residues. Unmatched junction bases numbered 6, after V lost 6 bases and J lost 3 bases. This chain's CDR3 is CATSEASGGKETQYF. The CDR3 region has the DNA TGTGCCACCAGTGAGGCTAGCGGGGGGAAAGAGACCCAGTACTTC. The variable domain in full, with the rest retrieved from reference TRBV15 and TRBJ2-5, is DAMVIQNPRYQVTQFGKPVTLSCSQTLNHNVMYWYQQKSSQAPKLLFHYYDKDFNNEADTPDNFQSRRPNTSFCFLDIRSPGLGDTAMYLCATSEASGGKETQYFGPGTRLLVL.

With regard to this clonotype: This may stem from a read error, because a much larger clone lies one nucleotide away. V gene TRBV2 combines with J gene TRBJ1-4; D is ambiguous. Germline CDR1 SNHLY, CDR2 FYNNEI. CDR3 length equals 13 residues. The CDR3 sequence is CAILVATNEKLIF. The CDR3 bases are TGTGCCATTCTTGTTGCAACTAATGAAAAACTGATTTTT.

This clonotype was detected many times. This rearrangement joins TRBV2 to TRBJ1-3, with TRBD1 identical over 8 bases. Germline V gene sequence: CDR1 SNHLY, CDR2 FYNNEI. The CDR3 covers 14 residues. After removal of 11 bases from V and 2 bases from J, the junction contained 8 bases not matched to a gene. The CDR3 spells CASRDRPTGNTIYF. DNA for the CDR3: TGTGCCTCCAGGGACAGGCCTACTGGAAACACCATATATTTT.

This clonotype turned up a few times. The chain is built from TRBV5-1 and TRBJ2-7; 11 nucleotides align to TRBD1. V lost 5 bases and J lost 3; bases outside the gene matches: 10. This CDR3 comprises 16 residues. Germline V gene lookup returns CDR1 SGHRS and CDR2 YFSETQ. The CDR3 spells CASSFMDRGPIYEQYF. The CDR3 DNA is TGCGCCAGCAGTTTTATGGACAGGGGGCCAATCTACGAGCAGTACTTC.

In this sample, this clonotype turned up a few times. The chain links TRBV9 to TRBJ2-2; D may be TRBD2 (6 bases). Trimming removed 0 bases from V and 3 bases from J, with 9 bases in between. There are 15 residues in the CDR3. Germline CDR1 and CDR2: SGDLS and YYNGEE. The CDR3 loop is CASSVAGADTGELFF. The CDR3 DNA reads TGTGCCAGCAGCGTAGCGGGAGCGGACACCGGGGAGCTGTTTTTT.

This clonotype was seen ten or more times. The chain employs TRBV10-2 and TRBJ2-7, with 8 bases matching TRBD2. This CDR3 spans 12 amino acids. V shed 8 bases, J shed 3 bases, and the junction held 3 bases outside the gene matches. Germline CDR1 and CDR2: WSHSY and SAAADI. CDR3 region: CASGSGNYEQYF. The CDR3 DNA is TGCGCCAGCGGTAGCGGGAACTACGAGCAGTACTTC.

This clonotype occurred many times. The CDR3 coding sequence is TGCAGCGTTGTGGCGGAAACGGGGGCCTACGAGCAGTACTTC. This sequence encodes CSVVAETGAYEQYF. This sequence joins TRBV29-1 and TRBJ2-7; TRBD2 might be the D (6 bases). Per the germline V gene, CDR1 is SQVTM and CDR2 is ANQGSEA. Deletions cut 4 bases from V and 2 bases from J, with 15 bases between. This CDR3 has 14 amino acids.

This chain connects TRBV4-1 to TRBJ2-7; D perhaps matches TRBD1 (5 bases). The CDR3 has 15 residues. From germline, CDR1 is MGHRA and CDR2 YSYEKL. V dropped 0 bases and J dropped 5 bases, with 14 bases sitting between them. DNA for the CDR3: TGCGCCAGCAGCCAAGAGAGGTGGGGCTTCGACGAGCAGTACTTC. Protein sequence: CASSQERWGFDEQYF.

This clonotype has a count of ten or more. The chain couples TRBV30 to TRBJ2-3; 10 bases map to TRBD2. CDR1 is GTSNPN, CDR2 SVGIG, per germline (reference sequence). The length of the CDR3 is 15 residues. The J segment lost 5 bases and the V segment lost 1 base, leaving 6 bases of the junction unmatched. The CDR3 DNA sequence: TGTGCCTGGAGTGCTAGCGGGAGAAGAATAGATACGCAGTATTTT. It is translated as CAWSASGRRIDTQYF. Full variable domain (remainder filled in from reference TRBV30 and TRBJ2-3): SQTIHQWPATLVQPVGSPLSLECTVEGTSNPNLYWYRQAAGRGLQLLFYSVGIGQISSEVPQNLSASRPQDRQFILSSKKLLLSDSGFYLCAWSASGRRIDTQYFGPGTRLTVL.

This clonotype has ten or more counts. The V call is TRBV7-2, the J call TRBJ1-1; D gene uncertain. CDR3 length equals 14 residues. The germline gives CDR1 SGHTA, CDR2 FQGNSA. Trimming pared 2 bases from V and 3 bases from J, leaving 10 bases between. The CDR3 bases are TGTGCCAGCAGCTTAACGGGAGGATACACTGAAGCTTTCTTT. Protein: CASSLTGGYTEAFF.

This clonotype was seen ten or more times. The CDR3 DNA is TGTGCCATCAGTGAGTCGGGGGATCTAGCGGTCCACGAGCAGTACTTC. Protein: CAISESGDLAVHEQYF. The chain combines TRBV10-3 with TRBJ2-7; 7 bases map to TRBD2. Trimming cost V 0 bases and J 5 bases; bases outside gene matches: 10. CDR1 is ENHRY, CDR2 SYGVKD, per germline. This CDR3 comprises 16 residues.

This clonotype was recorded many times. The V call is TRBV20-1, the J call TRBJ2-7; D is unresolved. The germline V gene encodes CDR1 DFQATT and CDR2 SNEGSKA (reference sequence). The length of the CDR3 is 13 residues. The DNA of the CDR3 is TGCAGCCCCCACCCGGCAGAACCCTACGAGCAGTACTTC. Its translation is CSPHPAEPYEQYF.